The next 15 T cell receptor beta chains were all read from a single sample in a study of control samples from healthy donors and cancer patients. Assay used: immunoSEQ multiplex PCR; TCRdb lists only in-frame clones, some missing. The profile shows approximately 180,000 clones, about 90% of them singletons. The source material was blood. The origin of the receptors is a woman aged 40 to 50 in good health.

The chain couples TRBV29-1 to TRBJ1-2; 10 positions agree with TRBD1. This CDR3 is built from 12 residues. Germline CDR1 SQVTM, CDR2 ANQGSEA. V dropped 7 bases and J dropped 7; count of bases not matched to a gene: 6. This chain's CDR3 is CSGGQGLGGYTF. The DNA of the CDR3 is TGCAGCGGGGGACAGGGGCTTGGTGGCTACACCTTC. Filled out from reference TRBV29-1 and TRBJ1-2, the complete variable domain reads SAVISQKPSRDICQRGTSLTIQCQVDSQVTMMFWYRQQPGQSLTLIATANQGSEATYESGFVIDKFPISRPNLTFSTLTVSNMSPEDSSIYLCSGGQGLGGYTFGSGTRLTVV.

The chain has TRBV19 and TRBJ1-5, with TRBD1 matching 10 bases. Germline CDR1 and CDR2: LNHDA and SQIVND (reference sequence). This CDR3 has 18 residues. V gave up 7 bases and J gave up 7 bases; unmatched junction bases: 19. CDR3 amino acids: CASTARDRGIGVGQPQHF. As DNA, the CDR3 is TGTGCCAGTACCGCACGGGACAGGGGTATTGGTGTCGGGCAGCCCCAGCATTTT.

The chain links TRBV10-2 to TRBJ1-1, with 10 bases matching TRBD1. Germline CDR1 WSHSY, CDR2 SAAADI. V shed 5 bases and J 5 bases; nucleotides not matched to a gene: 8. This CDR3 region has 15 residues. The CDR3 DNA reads TGCGCCAGCAGTTTGCCGGGACAGGGGTGGACTGAAGCTTTCTTT. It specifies CASSLPGQGWTEAFF.

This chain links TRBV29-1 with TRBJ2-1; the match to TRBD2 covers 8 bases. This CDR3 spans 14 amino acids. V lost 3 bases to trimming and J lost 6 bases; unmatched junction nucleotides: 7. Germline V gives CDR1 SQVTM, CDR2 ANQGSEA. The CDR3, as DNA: TGCAGCGTTGATCAGGCGGGAGGAGGCAATGAGCAGTTCTTC. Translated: CSVDQAGGGNEQFF.

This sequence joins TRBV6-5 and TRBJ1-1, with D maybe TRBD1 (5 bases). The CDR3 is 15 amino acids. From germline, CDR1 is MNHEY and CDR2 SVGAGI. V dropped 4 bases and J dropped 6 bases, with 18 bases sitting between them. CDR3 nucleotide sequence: TGTGCCAGCAGTTCCAAGGGGATTAGGAGTTCTGAAGCTTTCTTT. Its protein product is CASSSKGIRSSEAFF.

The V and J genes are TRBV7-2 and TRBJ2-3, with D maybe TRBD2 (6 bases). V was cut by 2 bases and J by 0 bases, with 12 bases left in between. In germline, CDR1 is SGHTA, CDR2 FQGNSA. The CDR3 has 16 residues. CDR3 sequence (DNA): TGTGCCAGCAGCTTACGGGCGGGGTTCAGCACAGATACGCAGTATTTT. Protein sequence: CASSLRAGFSTDTQYF.

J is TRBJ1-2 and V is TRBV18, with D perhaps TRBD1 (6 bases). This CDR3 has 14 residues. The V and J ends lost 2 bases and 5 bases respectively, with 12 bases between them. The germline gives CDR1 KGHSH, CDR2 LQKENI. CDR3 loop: CASSPTAGAYGYTF. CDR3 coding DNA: TGTGCCAGCTCACCAACGGCGGGGGCGTATGGCTACACCTTC. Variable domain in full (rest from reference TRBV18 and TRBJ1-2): NAGVMQNPRHLVRRRGQEARLRCSPMKGHSHVYWYRQLPEEGLKFMVYLQKENIIDESGMPKERFSAEFPKEGPSILRIQQVVRGDSAAYFCASSPTAGAYGYTFGSGTRLTVV.

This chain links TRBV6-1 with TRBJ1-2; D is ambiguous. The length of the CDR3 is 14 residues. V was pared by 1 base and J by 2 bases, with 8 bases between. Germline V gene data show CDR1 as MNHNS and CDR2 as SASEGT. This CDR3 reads CASSEGGPNYGYTF. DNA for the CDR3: TGTGCCAGCAGTGAAGGTGGGCCGAACTATGGCTACACCTTC.

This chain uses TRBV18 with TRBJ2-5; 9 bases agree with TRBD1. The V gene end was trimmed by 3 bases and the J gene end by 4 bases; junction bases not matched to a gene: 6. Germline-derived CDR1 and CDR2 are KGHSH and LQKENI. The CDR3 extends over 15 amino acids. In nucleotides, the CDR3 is TGTGCCAGCTCACCCCGACAGGGACAGGGAGAGACCCAGTACTTC. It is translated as CASSPRQGQGETQYF.

The CDR3 here is CASSEGRGETQYF. The CDR3 DNA reads TGCGCCAGCAGTGAAGGGCGGGGGGAGACCCAGTACTTC. The V and J genes are TRBV10-2 and TRBJ2-5; TRBD2 agrees at 7 bases. The CDR3 has 13 residues. CDR1 WSHSY and CDR2 SAAADI come from the germline V gene. With 3 bases clipped from V and 5 bases from J, the junction kept 3 bases outside the gene matches.

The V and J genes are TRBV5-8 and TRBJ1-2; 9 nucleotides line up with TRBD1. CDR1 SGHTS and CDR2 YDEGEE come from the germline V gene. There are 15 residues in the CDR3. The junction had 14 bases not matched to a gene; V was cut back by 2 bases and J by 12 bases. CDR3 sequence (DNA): TGTGCCAGCAGCTTTAGACAGGGGGGCTGGGGAGAAGACACCTTC. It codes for CASSFRQGGWGEDTF.

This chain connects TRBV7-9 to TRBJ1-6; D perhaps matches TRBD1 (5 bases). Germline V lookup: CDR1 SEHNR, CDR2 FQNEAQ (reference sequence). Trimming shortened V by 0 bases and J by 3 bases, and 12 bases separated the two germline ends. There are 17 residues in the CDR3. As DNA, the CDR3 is TGTGCCAGCAGCTTAGCTCCCCCGGGGGGCTATAATTCACCCCTCCACTTT. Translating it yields CASSLAPPGGYNSPLHF.

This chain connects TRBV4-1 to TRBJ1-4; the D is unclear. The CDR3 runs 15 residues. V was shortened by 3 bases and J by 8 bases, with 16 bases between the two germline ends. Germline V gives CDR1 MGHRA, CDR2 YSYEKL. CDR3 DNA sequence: TGCGCCAGCAGCCAGATAGACACTATACCCGAAAAACTGTTTTTT. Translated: CASSQIDTIPEKLFF.

In DNA, the CDR3 is TGTGCCAGCAGTGACAGGCGACAAGGGATCTACGAGCAGTACTTC. As protein: CASSDRRQGIYEQYF. The chain recombines TRBV2 with TRBJ2-7; no clear D. Trimming removed 3 bases at V and 3 bases at J, with 15 bases between. Germline loops: CDR1 SNHLY, CDR2 FYNNEI. The CDR3 is 15 residues long. Full variable domain (remainder filled in from reference TRBV2 and TRBJ2-7): EPEVTQTPSHQVTQMGQEVILRCVPISNHLYFYWYRQILGQKVEFLVSFYNNEISEKSEIFDDQFSVERPDGSNFTLKIRSTKLEDSAMYFCASSDRRQGIYEQYFGPGTRLTVT.

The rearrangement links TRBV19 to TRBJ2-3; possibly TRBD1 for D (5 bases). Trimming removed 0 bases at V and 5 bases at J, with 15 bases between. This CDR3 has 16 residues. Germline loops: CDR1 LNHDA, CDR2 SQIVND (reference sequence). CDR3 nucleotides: TGTGCCAGTAGTATAGATGCAGGGTCCCTCCTAGATACGCAGTATTTT. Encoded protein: CASSIDAGSLLDTQYF. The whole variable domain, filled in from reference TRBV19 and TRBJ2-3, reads DGGITQSPKYLFRKEGQNVTLSCEQNLNHDAMYWYRQDPGQGLRLIYYSQIVNDFQKGDIAEGYSVSREKKESFPLTVTSAQKNPTAFYLCASSIDAGSLLDTQYFGPGTRLTVL.